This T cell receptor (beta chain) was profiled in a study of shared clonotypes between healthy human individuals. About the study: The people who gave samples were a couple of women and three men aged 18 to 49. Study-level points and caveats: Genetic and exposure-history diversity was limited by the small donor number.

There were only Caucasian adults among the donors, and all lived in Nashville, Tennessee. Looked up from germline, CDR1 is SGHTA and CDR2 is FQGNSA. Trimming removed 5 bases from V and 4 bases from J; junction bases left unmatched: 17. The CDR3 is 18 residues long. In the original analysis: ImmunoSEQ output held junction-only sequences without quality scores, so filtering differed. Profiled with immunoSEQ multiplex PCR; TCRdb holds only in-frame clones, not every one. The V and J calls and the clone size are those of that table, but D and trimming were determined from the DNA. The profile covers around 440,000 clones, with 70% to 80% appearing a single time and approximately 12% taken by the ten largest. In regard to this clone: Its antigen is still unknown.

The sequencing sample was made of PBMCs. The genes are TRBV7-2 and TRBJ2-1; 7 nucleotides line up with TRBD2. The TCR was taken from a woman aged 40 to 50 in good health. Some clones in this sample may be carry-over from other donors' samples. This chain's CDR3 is CASSRAAGVGGGYNEQFF. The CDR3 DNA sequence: TGTGCCAGCAGCCGAGCGGCGGGAGTGGGTGGGGGTTACAATGAGCAGTTCTTC. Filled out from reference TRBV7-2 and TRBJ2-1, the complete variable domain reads GAGVSQSPSNKVTEKGKDVELRCDPISGHTALYWYRQSLGQGLEFLIYFQGNSAPDKSGLPSDRFSAERTGGSVSTLTIQRTQQEDSAVYLCASSRAAGVGGGYNEQFFGPGTRLTVL.